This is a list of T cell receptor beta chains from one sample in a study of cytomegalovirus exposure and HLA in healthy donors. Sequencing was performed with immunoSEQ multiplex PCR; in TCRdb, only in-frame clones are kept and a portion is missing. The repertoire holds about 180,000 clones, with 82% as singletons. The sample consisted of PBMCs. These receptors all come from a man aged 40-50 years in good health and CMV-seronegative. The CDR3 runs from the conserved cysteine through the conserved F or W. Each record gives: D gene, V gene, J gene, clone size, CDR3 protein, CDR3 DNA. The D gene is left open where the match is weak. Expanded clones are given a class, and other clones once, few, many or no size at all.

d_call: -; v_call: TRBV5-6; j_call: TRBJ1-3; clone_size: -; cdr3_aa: CASSTYQGTPSGNTIYF; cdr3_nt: TGTGCCAGCAGCACCTATCAGGGAACCCCCTCTGGAAACACCATATATTTT
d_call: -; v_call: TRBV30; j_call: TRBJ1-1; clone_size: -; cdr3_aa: CAWRSEEQAFF; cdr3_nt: TGTGCCTGGAGATCCGAGGAGCAGGCTTTCTTT
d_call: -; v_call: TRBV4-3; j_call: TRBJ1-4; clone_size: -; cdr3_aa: CASSARTGSTSTNEKLFF; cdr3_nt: TGCGCCAGCAGCGCCCGGACGGGGTCTACTTCAACTAATGAAAAACTGTTTTTT
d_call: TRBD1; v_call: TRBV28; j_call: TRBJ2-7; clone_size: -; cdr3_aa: CASSLSGLTGYREQYF; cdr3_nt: TGTGCCAGCAGTTTATCAGGGCTGACAGGGTATCGCGAGCAGTACTTC
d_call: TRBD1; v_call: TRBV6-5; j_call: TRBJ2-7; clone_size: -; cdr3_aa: CASSYRGPYEQYF; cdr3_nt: TGTGCCAGCAGTTACAGGGGGCCCTACGAGCAGTACTTC
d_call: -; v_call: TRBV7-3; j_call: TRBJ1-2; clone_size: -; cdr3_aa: CASSSTGGAQGYGYTF; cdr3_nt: TGTGCCAGCAGCTCAACGGGGGGGGCGCAGGGCTATGGCTACACCTTC
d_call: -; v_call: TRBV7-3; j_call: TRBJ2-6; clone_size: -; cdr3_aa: CASSPAIRGAGANVLTF; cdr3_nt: TGTGCCAGCAGCCCGGCGATAAGGGGCGCTGGGGCCAACGTCCTGACTTTC
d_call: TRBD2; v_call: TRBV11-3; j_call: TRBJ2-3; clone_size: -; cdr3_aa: CASSLGISLSGGSTDTQYF; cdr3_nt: TGTGCCAGCAGCTTAGGTATCTCCCTTTCGGGGGGGTCTACAGATACGCAGTATTTT
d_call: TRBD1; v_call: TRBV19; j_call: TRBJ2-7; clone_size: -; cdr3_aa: CASSIGNRGHEQYF; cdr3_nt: TGTGCCAGTAGTATTGGGAACAGGGGGCACGAGCAGTACTTC
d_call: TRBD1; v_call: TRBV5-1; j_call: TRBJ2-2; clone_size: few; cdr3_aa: CASPGQGAITGELFF; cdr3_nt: TGCGCCAGCCCCGGACAGGGGGCAATCACCGGGGAGCTGTTTTTT
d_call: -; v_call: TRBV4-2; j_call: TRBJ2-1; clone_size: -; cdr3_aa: CASSQEHAGRNEQFF; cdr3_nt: TGTGCCAGCAGCCAAGAGCACGCCGGCAGGAATGAGCAGTTCTTC
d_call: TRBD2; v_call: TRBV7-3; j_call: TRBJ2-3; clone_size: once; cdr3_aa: CASSPSGSARDTQYF; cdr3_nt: TGTGCCAGCAGCCCTAGCGGGAGCGCCAGAGATACGCAGTATTTT
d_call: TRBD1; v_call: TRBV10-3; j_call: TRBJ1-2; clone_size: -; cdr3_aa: CAISDPGQLPYGYTF; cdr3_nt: TGTGCCATCAGTGACCCGGGACAGCTTCCCTATGGCTACACCTTC
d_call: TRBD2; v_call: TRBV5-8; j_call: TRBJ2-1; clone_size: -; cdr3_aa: CASSLLGGSYNEQFF; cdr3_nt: TGTGCCAGCAGCTTGCTGGGGGGGTCCTACAATGAGCAGTTCTTC
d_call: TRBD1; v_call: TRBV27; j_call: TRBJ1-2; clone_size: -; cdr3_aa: CASSGTGDGYTF; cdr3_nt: TGTGCCAGCAGTGGGACAGGGGACGGCTACACCTTC
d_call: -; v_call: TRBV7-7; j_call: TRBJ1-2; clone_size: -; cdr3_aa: CASSPPAGGDDSYGYTF; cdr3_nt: TGTGCTAGCAGCCCCCCAGCGGGAGGAGACGATTCTTATGGCTACACCTTC
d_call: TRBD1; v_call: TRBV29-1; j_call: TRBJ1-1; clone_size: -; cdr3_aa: CSVGQLMNTEAFF; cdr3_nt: TGCAGCGTGGGACAGCTCATGAACACTGAAGCTTTCTTT
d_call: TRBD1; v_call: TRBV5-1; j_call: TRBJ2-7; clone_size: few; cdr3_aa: CASSPRGPQGNEQYF; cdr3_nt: TGCGCCAGCAGCCCAAGGGGGCCCCAGGGTAACGAGCAGTACTTC
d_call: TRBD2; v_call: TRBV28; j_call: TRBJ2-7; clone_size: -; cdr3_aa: CASGLAGGTYEQYF; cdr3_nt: TGTGCCAGCGGATTAGCGGGAGGAACCTACGAGCAGTACTTC
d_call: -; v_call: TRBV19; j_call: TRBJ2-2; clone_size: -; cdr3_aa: CASSIVNRDHGELFF; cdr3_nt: TGTGCCAGTAGTATCGTAAACAGGGATCACGGGGAGCTGTTTTTT
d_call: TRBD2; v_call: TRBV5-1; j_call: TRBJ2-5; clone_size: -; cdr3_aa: CASSLGLAGSGETQYF; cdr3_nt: TGCGCCAGCAGCTTGGGACTAGCGGGGTCCGGTGAGACCCAGTACTTC
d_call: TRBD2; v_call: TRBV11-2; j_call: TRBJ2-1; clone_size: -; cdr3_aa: CAGGLAGDNEQFF; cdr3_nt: TGTGCCGGGGGGCTAGCGGGGGACAATGAGCAGTTCTTC
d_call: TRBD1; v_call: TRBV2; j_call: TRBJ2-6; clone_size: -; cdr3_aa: CASSGQGPAGANVLTF; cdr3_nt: TGTGCCAGCAGCGGACAGGGGCCGGCTGGGGCCAACGTCCTGACTTTC
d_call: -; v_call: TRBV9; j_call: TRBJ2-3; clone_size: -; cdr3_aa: CASSRRADTDTQYF; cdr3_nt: TGTGCCAGCAGCAGGCGGGCGGACACAGATACGCAGTATTTT
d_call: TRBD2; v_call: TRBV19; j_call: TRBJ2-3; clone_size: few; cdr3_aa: CASRASTSGTDTQYF; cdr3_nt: TGTGCCAGCCGAGCCTCGACTAGCGGCACAGATACGCAGTATTTT
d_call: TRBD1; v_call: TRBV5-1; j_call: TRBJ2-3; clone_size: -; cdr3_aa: CASSLGTASTDTQYF; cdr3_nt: TGCGCCAGCAGCCTGGGGACAGCTAGCACAGATACGCAGTATTTT
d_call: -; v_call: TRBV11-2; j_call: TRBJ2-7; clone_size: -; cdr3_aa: CASSLVGVEQYF; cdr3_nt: TGTGCCAGCAGCTTAGTAGGGGTCGAGCAGTACTTC
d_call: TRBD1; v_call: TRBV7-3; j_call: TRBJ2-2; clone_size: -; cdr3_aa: CASSPPGQGARGELFF; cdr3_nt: TGTGCCAGCAGTCCACCGGGACAGGGGGCGCGTGGGGAGCTGTTTTTT
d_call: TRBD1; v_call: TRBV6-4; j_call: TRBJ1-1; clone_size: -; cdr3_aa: CASSATGYTEAFF; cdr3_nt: TGTGCCAGCAGTGCGACAGGGTACACTGAAGCTTTCTTT
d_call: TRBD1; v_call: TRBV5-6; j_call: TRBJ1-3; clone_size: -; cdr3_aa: CASSLAFRGRGSGNTIYF; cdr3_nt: TGTGCCAGCAGCTTGGCCTTCAGGGGGCGCGGATCTGGAAACACCATATATTTT
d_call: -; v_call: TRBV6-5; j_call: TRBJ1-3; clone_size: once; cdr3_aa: CASSQGSGNTIYF; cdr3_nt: TGTGCCAGCAGTCAGGGCTCTGGAAACACCATATATTTT
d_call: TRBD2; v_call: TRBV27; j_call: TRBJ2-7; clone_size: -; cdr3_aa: CASRIRRLAGDYEQYF; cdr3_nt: TGTGCCAGCCGTATCAGACGACTAGCGGGAGACTACGAGCAGTACTTC
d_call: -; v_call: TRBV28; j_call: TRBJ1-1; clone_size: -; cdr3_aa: CASSAPTPMEAFF; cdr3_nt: TGTGCCAGCAGCGCGCCTACCCCCATGGAAGCTTTCTTT
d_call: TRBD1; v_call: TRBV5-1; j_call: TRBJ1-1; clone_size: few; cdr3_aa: CASSLGTGRNTEAFF; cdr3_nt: TGCGCCAGCAGCTTAGGGACAGGGCGGAACACTGAAGCTTTCTTT
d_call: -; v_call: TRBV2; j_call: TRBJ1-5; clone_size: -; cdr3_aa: CASRLTANQPQHF; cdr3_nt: TGTGCCAGCAGGTTGACAGCTAATCAGCCCCAGCATTTT
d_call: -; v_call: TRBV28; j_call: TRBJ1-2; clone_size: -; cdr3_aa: CASSLGAINYGYTF; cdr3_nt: TGTGCCAGCAGTTTGGGGGCGATTAACTATGGCTACACCTTC
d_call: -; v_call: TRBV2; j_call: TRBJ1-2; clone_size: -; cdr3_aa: CASSARTGTSYGYTF; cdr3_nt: TGTGCCAGCAGTGCGAGAACCGGGACAAGCTATGGCTACACCTTC
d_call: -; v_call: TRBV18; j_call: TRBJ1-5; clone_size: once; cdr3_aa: CASSPNLGDQPQHF; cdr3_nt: TGTGCCAGCTCACCAAATCTCGGGGATCAGCCCCAGCATTTT
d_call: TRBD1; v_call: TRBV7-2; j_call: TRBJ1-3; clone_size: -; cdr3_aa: CASAPGTGGKNTIYF; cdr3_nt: TGTGCCAGCGCGCCAGGGACAGGGGGCAAGAACACCATATATTTT
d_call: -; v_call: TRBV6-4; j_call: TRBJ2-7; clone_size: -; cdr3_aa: CASGVLRRVYNCEQYF; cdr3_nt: TGTGCCAGCGGAGTCTTGAGGAGGGTGTATAACTGCGAGCAGTACTTC
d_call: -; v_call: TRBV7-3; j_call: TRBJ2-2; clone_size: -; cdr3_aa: CASSLMSRANTGELFF; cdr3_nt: TGTGCCAGCAGCTTAATGAGCAGGGCGAACACCGGGGAGCTGTTTTTT
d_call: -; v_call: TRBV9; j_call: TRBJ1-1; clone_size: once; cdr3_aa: CATRRLTNTEAFF; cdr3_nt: TGTGCCACCCGGCGACTGACGAACACTGAAGCTTTCTTT
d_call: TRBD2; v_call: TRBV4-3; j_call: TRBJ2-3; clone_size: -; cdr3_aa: CASSQDRGGGGRTQYF; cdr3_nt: TGCGCCAGCAGCCAAGATCGCGGCGGGGGGGGGCGAACGCAGTATTTT
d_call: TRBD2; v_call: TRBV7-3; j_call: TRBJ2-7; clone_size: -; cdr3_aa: CASSLNGGGSYEQYF; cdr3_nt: TGTGCCAGCAGCTTAAACGGCGGGGGATCCTACGAGCAGTACTTC
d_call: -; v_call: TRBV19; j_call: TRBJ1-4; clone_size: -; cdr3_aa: CASTSTGFNEKLFF; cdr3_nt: TGTGCCAGTACCAGCACAGGGTTTAATGAAAAACTGTTTTTT
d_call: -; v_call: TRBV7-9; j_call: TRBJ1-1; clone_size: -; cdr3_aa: CASSGGGNRAEAFF; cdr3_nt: TGTGCCAGCAGCGGGGGCGGCAACAGAGCTGAAGCTTTCTTT
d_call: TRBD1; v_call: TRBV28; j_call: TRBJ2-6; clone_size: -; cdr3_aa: CASVGQGDSGANVLTF; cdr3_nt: TGTGCCAGCGTTGGGCAGGGGGACTCTGGGGCCAACGTCCTGACTTTC
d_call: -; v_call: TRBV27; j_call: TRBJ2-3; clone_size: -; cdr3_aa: CASSLGGGGGGPSTDTQYF; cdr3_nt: TGTGCCAGCAGTTTAGGTGGGGGCGGAGGGGGCCCTAGCACAGATACGCAGTATTTT
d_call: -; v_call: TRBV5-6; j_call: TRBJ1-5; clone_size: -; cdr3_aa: CASSLEGSGQPQHF; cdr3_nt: TGTGCCAGCAGCTTGGAGGGCTCGGGGCAGCCCCAGCATTTT
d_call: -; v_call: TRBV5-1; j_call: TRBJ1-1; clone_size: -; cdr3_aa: CASSLVEAGAEAFF; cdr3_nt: TGCGCCAGCAGCTTGGTTGAGGCTGGCGCTGAAGCTTTCTTT
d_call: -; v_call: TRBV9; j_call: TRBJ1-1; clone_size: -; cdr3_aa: CASSVGSGADTEAFF; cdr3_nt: TGTGCCAGCAGCGTAGGATCAGGGGCGGACACTGAAGCTTTCTTT
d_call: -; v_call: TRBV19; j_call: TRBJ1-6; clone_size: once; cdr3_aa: CASGFQIRDSPLHF; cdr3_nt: TGTGCCAGTGGTTTTCAGATTCGGGATTCACCCCTCCACTTT
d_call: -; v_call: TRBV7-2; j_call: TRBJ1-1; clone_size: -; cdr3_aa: CASSLASGNEAFF; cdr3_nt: TGTGCCAGCAGCTTAGCATCAGGGAACGAAGCTTTCTTT
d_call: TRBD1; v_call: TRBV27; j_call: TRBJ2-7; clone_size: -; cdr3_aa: CASSLGTGPYEQYF; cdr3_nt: TGTGCCAGCAGTTTAGGGACAGGACCCTACGAGCAGTACTTC
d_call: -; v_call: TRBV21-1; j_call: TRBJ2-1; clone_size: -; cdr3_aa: CASSKVIAQGAPWYEQFF; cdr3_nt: TGTGCCAGCAGCAAAGTTATCGCCCAGGGGGCGCCTTGGTATGAGCAGTTCTTC